A selection of T cell receptor beta chains follows, all from one sample in a study of control samples from healthy donors and cancer patients. Data came from immunoSEQ multiplex PCR; TCRdb stores just in-frame clones and leaves some out. The data hold 140,000 to 150,000 clones, with around 90% observed a single time. Sequenced material: blood. The receptors were sampled from a man younger than 40 in good health. CDR3s include the opening cysteine and the closing phenylalanine or tryptophan.

V	J	CDR3
TRBV10-1	TRBJ2-4	CASSAPEAKNIQYF
TRBV19	TRBJ2-7	CASSSTGGLSTEQYF
TRBV5-6	TRBJ2-1	CASSLPSYNEQFF
TRBV19	TRBJ1-5	CASNQGPGFSNQPQHF
TRBV27	TRBJ1-2	CASSSLGQLLYGYTF
TRBV6-2/TRBV6-3	TRBJ2-3	CASSLGADTQYF
TRBV4-3	TRBJ2-4	CASSPLPSAKNIQYF
TRBV24-1	TRBJ1-1	CATSPNGLQNTEAFF
TRBV11-3	TRBJ2-1	CASSLVPGLVYNEQFF
TRBV19	TRBJ2-5	CASSVDRTVQETQYF
TRBV30	TRBJ1-4	CAWRRQAKGRLFF
TRBV6-2/TRBV6-3	TRBJ2-3	CASSYSSADTQYF
TRBV12-5	TRBJ1-1	CASGLEGTEAFF
TRBV11-3	TRBJ1-4	CASSPRGGANEKLFF
TRBV30	TRBJ2-1	CAWSVEGRGSYNEQFF
TRBV27	TRBJ1-4	CASSRWGQGDEKLFF
TRBV10-3	TRBJ1-2	CATRGQGALGYTF
TRBV19	TRBJ1-1	CASSHAGKNTEAFF
TRBV10-1	TRBJ1-6	CASHPAGQGAYNYNSPLHF
TRBV9	TRBJ2-7	CASSADPTAYEQYF
TRBV27	TRBJ2-1	CASSLSPRSVGTDYNEQFF
TRBV19	TRBJ1-2	CASSIVGTNYGYTF
TRBV4-1	TRBJ2-1	CASSQDSRQGENNEQFF
TRBV25-1	TRBJ2-7	CASSESHSRQEQYF
TRBV27	TRBJ1-6	CASSSSYNSPLHF
TRBV30	TRBJ1-2	CAWSPRGQGDYGYTF
TRBV4-2	TRBJ1-1	CASSQGPGGFSTEAFF
TRBV10-3	TRBJ1-5	CAISESGTGSQPQHF
TRBV5-6	TRBJ2-7	CASSLEPSGSNYEQYF
TRBV4-3	TRBJ1-2	CASSQEVFWFGSNYGYTF
TRBV6-5	TRBJ1-1	CASSYSGRRNTEAFF
TRBV5-1	TRBJ2-1	CASSLGLGGYNEQFF
TRBV5-6	TRBJ2-2	CASSGSPSGGLANTGELFF
TRBV2	TRBJ2-7	CASTYDRVNEQYF
TRBV5-1	TRBJ2-5	CASSLNSQETQYF
TRBV27	TRBJ2-7	CASSSPGLSYEQYF
TRBV7-3	TRBJ2-6	CASSPTPGVGSGANVLTF
TRBV6-6	TRBJ2-3	CASSRSGRARTDTQYF
TRBV11-3	TRBJ2-3	CASSPGTSVLDTQYF
TRBV11-2	TRBJ1-3	CASSLVANLLSGNTIYF
TRBV6-5	TRBJ2-7	CASNKPGRSYEQYF
TRBV7-6	TRBJ2-7	CASSLELAHMAYEQYF
TRBV5-5	TRBJ2-3	CASSFLETSADTQYF
TRBV6-5	TRBJ1-3	CASSYSGSSGNTIYF
TRBV21-1	TRBJ2-1	CASSTRRPFCEQFF
TRBV7-3	TRBJ2-7	CASSGSRDRGPYEQYF
TRBV11-2	TRBJ1-2	CASESGTGSGYTF
TRBV7-6	TRBJ1-6	CASSPNPGTATNSPLHF
TRBV5-1	TRBJ2-2	CASSGQDTGELFF
TRBV6-2/TRBV6-3	TRBJ2-2	CASSTSLLNTGELFF
TRBV27	TRBJ2-7	CASSPLAGGPYEQYF
TRBV6-6	TRBJ1-5	CASIPQGFNQPQHF
TRBV4-1	TRBJ2-5	CASSQDRLAGSQETQYF
TRBV10-2	TRBJ2-1	CASSGTSGRRAYNEQFF
TRBV5-1	TRBJ2-5	CASSSLPRGPGETQYF
TRBV4-1	TRBJ1-1	CASSQGQGGLNTEAFF
TRBV19	TRBJ2-6	CASSTPQTGTRAPGANVLTF
TRBV7-9	TRBJ1-2	CASSGGAFNYGYTF
TRBV5-1	TRBJ2-3	CASSLSRSPDTQYF
TRBV4-1	TRBJ2-7	CASSQGRGLAGGTLGDEQYF